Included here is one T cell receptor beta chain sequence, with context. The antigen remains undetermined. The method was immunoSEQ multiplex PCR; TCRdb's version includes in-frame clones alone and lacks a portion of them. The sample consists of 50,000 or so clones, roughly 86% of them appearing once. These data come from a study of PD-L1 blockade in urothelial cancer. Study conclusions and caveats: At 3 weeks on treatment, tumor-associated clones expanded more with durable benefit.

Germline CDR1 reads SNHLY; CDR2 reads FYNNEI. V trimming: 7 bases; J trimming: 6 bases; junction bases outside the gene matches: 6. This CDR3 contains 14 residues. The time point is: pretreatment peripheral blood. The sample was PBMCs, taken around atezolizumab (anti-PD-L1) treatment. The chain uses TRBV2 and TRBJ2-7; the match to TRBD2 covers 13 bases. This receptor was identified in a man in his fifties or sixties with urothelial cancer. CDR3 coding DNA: TGTGCCAGCACCCAGACTAGCGGGAGGACCGAGCAGTACTTC. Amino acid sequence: CASTQTSGRTEQYF.